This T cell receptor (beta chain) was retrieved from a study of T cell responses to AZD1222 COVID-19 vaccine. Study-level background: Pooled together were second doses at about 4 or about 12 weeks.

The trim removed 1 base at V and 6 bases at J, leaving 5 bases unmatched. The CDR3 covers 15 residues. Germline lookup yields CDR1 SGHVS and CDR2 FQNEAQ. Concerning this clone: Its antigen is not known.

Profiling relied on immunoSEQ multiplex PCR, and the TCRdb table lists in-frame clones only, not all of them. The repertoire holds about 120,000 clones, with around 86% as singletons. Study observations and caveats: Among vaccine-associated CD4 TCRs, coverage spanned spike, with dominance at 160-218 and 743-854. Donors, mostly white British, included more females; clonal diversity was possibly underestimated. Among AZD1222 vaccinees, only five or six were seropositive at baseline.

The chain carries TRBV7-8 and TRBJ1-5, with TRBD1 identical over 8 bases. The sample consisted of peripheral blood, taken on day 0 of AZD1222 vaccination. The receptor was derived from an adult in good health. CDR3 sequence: CASSLGQGISQPQHF. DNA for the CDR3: TGTGCCAGCAGCTTAGGACAGGGGATAAGTCAGCCCCAGCATTTT.